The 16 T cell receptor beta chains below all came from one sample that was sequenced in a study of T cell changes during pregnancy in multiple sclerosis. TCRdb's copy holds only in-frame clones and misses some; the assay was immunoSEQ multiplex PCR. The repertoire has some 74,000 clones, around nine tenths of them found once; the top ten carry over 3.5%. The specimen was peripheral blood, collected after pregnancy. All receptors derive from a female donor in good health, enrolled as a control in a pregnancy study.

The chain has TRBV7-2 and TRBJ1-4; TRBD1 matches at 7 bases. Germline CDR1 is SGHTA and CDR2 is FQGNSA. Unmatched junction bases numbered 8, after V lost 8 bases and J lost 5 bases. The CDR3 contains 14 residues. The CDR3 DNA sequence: TGTGCCAGCGCCCCGGAGACAGGGAATGAAAAACTGTTTTTT. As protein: CASAPETGNEKLFF.

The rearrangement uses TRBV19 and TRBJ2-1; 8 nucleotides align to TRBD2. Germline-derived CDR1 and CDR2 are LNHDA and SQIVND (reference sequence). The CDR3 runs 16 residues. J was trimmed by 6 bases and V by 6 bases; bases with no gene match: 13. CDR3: CASSPSGTSGLNEQFF. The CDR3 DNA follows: TGTGCCAGTAGCCCATCCGGGACTAGTGGGCTCAATGAGCAGTTCTTC.

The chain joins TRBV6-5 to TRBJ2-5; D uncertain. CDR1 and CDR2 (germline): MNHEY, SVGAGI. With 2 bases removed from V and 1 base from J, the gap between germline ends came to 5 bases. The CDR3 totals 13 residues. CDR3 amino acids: CASSYGTQETQYF. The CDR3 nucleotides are TGTGCCAGCAGTTACGGCACCCAAGAGACCCAGTACTTC.

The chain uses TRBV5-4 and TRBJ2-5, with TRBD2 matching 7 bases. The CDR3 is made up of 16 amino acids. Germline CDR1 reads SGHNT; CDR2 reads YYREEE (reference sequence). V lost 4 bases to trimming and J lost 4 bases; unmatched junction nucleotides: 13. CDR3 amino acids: CASSRRERDGRETQYF. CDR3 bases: TGTGCCAGCAGCCGTCGGGAGCGGGATGGGAGAGAGACCCAGTACTTC. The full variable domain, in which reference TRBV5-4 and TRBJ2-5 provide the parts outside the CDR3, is ETGVTQSPTHLIKTRGQQVTLRCSSQSGHNTVSWYQQALGQGPQFIFQYYREEENGRGNFPPRFSGLQFPNYSSELNVNALELDDSALYLCASSRRERDGRETQYFGPGTRLLVL.

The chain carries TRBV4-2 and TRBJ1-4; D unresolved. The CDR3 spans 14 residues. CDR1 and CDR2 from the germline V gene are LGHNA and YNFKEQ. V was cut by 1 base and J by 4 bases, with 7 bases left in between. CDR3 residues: CASSQVGHNEKLFF. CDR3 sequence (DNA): TGTGCCAGCAGCCAAGTGGGCCATAATGAAAAACTGTTTTTT.

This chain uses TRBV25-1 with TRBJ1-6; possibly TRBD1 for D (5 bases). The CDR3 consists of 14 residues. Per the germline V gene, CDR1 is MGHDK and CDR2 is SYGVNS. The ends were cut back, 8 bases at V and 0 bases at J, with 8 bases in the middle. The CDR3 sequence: CASGGTSYNSPLHF. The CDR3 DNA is TGTGCCAGCGGAGGGACCTCCTATAATTCACCCCTCCACTTT.

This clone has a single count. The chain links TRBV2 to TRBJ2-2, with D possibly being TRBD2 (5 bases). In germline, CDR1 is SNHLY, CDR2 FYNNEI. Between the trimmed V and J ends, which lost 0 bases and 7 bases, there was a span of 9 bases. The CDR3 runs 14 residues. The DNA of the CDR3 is TGTGCCAGCAGTGAAGCACGGGGTTACGGGGAGCTGTTTTTT. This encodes CASSEARGYGELFF.

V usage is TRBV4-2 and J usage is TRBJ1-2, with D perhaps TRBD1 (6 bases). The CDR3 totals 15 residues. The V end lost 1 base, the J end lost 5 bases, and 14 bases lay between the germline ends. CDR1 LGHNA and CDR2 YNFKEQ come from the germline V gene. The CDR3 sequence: CASSQVGARKYGYTF. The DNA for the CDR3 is TGTGCCAGCAGCCAAGTGGGGGCGAGGAAATATGGCTACACCTTC.

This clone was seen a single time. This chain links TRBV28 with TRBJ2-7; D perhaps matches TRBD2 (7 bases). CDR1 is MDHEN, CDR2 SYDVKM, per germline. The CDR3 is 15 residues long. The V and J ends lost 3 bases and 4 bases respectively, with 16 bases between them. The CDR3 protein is CASSFLMGGLYEQYF. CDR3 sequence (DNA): TGTGCCAGCAGTTTTCTGATGGGGGGGCTGTACGAGCAGTACTTC. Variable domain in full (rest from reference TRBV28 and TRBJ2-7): DVKVTQSSRYLVKRTGEKVFLECVQDMDHENMFWYRQDPGLGLRLIYFSYDVKMKEKGDIPEGYSVSREKKERFSLILESASTNQTSMYLCASSFLMGGLYEQYFGPGTRLTVT.

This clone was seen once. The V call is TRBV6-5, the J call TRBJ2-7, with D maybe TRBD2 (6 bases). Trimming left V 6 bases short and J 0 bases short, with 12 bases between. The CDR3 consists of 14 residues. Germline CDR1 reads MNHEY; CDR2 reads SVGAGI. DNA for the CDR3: TGTGCCAGCAGGCTCGGGACTGCCTCCTACGAGCAGTACTTC. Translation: CASRLGTASYEQYF.

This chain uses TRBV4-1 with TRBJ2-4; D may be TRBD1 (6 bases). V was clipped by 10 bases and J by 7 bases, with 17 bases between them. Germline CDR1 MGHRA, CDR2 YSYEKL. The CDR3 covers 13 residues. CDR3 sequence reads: CATSGHRSNIQYF. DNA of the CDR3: TGCGCCACCTCGGGACACCGGTCGAACATTCAGTACTTC.

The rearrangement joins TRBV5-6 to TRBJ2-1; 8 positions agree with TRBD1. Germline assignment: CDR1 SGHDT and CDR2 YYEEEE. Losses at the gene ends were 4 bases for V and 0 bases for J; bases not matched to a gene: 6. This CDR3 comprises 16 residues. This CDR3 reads CASSIQGVSSYNEQFF. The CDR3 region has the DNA TGTGCCAGCAGCATACAGGGGGTATCCTCCTACAATGAGCAGTTCTTC.

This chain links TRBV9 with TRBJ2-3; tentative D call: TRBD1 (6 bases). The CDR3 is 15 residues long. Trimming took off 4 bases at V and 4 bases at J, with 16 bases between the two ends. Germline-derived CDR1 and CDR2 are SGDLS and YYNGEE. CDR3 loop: CASSLEGVASDTQYF. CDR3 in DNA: TGTGCCAGCAGCCTAGAGGGGGTGGCCTCAGATACGCAGTATTTT.

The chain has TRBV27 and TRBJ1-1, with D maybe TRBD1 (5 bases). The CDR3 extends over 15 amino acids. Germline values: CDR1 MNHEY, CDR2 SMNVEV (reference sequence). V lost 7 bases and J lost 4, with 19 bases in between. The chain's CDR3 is CASTLDQGGVTEAFF. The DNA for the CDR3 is TGTGCCAGCACCTTAGATCAGGGTGGGGTCACTGAAGCTTTCTTT.

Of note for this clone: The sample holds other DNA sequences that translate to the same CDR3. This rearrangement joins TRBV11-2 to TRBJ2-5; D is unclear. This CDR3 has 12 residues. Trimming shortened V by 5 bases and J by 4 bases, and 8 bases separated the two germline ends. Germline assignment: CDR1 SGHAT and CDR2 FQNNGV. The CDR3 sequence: CASSPLLETQYF. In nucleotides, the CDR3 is TGTGCCAGCAGCCCCCTACTAGAGACCCAGTACTTC.

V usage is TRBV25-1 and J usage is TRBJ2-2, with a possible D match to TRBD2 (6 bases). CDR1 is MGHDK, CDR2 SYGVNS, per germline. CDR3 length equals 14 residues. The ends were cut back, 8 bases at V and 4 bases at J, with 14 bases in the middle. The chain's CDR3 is CASAGRELTGELFF. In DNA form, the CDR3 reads TGTGCCAGCGCGGGACGGGAGCTCACCGGGGAGCTGTTTTTT.